The sequence of this TCR beta chain was determined in a study of OX40 agonist ivuxolimab in advanced cancers. Background on the study: Three individuals attained partial responses, comprising one hepatocellular carcinoma case and two cutaneous melanoma cases.

V dropped 5 bases and J dropped 6; count of bases not matched to a gene: 6. CDR1 MDHEN and CDR2 SYDVKM come from the germline V gene. The CDR3 sequence is 17 residues long. The assay was immunoSEQ multiplex PCR, and TCRdb's table has in-frame clones only and misses some. The repertoire consists of about 150,000 clones, with 85% to 95% occurring once and the leading ten covering about 0.33%. The chain recombines TRBV28 with TRBJ2-2; 16 nucleotides agree with TRBD2. The clonotype comes from an adult with an advanced solid tumor such as melanoma, head and neck, liver or kidney cancer. The input for sequencing was CD4+ or CD8+ T cells sorted from blood, taken in a trial of the OX40 agonist ivuxolimab. CDR3 coding DNA: TGTGCCAGCAGTCCGTCGGGACTAGCGGGAGGGCCCGGGGAGCTGTTTTTT. Its translation is CASSPSGLAGGPGELFF.